These T cell receptor beta chains were read from a single sample in a study of human T cells and chemical hapten exposure. TCRdb processed the RACE reads anew with MiXCR; each CDR3 protein has one entry. The table has about 69,000 distinct CDR3 sequences, 9% to 12% seen once; the top ten hold around 7%. This specimen was whole blood, taken in connection with sensitization to the hapten diphenylcyclopropenone (DPC). The receptors originated from a woman between 45 and 65 years old with alopecia areata. Some clones in this sample may be carry-over from other donors' samples. Each CDR3 is given with its conserved first and last residue. A D gene is named only where the DNA matches it firmly. Size tells how often a clone was seen (once, few, many) or the class of an expanded clone, and some rows leave it out.

clone_size: many; v_call: TRBV3-1; j_call: TRBJ2-7; d_call: .; cdr3_nt: TGTGCCAGCAAAGGGAGAGGTGCGGGCGCCTACGAGCAGTACTTC; cdr3_aa: CASKGRGAGAYEQYF
clone_size: .; v_call: TRBV2; j_call: TRBJ2-2; d_call: TRBD2; cdr3_nt: TGTGCCAGCAGTGTGGGTCTAGCGGTCACCGGGGAGCTGTTTTTT; cdr3_aa: CASSVGLAVTGELFF
clone_size: few; v_call: TRBV7-9; j_call: TRBJ1-1; d_call: .; cdr3_nt: TGTGCCAGCAGCTTAAGACCGGATATGAACACTGAAGCTTTCTTT; cdr3_aa: CASSLRPDMNTEAFF
clone_size: many; v_call: TRBV2; j_call: TRBJ1-5; d_call: .; cdr3_nt: TGTGCCAGCAGTGAGGGGCAGGAGTATAGCAATCAGCCCCAGCATTTT; cdr3_aa: CASSEGQEYSNQPQHF
clone_size: .; v_call: TRBV15; j_call: TRBJ2-1; d_call: .; cdr3_nt: TGTGCCACCAGCGCTCCGGCACAGGGCTACAATGAGCAGTTCTTC; cdr3_aa: CATSAPAQGYNEQFF
clone_size: .; v_call: TRBV19; j_call: TRBJ1-1; d_call: .; cdr3_nt: TGTGCCAGTAGTAGGGGACAAAACTATGAAGCTTTCTTT; cdr3_aa: CASSRGQNYEAFF
clone_size: few; v_call: TRBV11-2; j_call: TRBJ2-3; d_call: .; cdr3_nt: TGTGCCAGCAACCGGGGCAGACCGACAGATACGCAGTATTTT; cdr3_aa: CASNRGRPTDTQYF
clone_size: .; v_call: TRBV3-1; j_call: TRBJ1-1; d_call: .; cdr3_nt: TGTGCCAGCAGCCAAGCGTATTCTGGGCAGGCCAACACTGAAGCTTTCTTT; cdr3_aa: CASSQAYSGQANTEAFF
clone_size: few; v_call: TRBV7-9; j_call: TRBJ2-1; d_call: .; cdr3_nt: TGTGCCTCCAGAGAGTCCTACAATGAGCAGTTCTTC; cdr3_aa: CASRESYNEQFF
clone_size: .; v_call: TRBV7-8; j_call: TRBJ2-3; d_call: TRBD2; cdr3_nt: TGTGCCAGCAGCTTAGCGCGGACTAGCCTGCGGGGCACAGATACGCAGTATTTT; cdr3_aa: CASSLARTSLRGTDTQYF
clone_size: .; v_call: TRBV27; j_call: TRBJ1-3; d_call: .; cdr3_nt: TGTGCCAGCAGTTTGGACTCTGGAAACACCATATATTTT; cdr3_aa: CASSLDSGNTIYF
clone_size: many; v_call: TRBV27; j_call: TRBJ2-3; d_call: TRBD2; cdr3_nt: TGTGCCAGCAGTCAAGACCCCGCTATGCGGGGGAGCACAGATACGCAGTATTTT; cdr3_aa: CASSQDPAMRGSTDTQYF